This T cell receptor beta chain was captured by sequencing in a study of patients and donors after allogeneic stem cell transplantation. MiXCR was run by TCRdb on the RT-PCR reads, yielding one entry per CDR3 protein. Found here are approximately 57,000 distinct CDR3 sequences, roughly 15% of them singletons; the top ten hold about a third. Trimming took 3 bases from V and 4 from J, leaving 19 bases between them. The CDR3 spans 16 residues. Germline CDR1 is SGHDT and CDR2 is YYEEEE. This clonotype was seen many times. The gene calls are TRBV5-6 and TRBJ1-1; weak D call: TRBD1 (5 bases). Sample: blood, either unsorted or a sorted T cell fraction (not recorded which). The sequence came from a human donor who was either an allogeneic HSCT recipient or a stem cell or donor lymphocyte infusion donor (not recorded which). It is not recorded whose cells these are; they may come from a transplant donor. DNA of the CDR3: TGTGCCAGCAGCTGGGGCTTTTTGCAGGGACCCACTGAAGCTTTCTTT. This codes for CASSWGFLQGPTEAFF.